This T cell receptor beta chain appears in the sequencing data of a study of quantifying T cell responses using KT2 cells. At the level of the study: RNA was reverse transcribed with TCR alpha and beta constant-region primers. The T4 ligation step was estimated to exceed 8% efficiency under optimum conditions.

Remarks on this clonotype: The antigen remains unidentified.

KT2, a clone with a known TCR, was spiked into unfractionated PBMC. Each cDNA got a UMI-containing oligo ligated at its 3' end. An equimolar mix of RC1.1 and RC1.2 primed the beta chain across TRBC1 and TRBC2. TCRdb used MiXCR to reprocess the UMI-ligation and nested PCR reads, holding one entry per CDR3 protein. The table includes 25,000 to 40,000 distinct CDR3 sequences, around 10% detected once. Study-level points and caveats: KT2 clone alpha and beta sequence counts scaled linearly with input KT2 cell number. KT2 sequence counts showed saturation when very many KT2 cells were spiked in.

CDR1 and CDR2 (germline): MNHEY, SVGAGI. The CDR3 totals 14 residues. With V trimmed by 6 bases and J by 5 bases, 7 bases remained unmatched. This receptor was obtained from a human donor. The sample was PBMCs spiked with cells of the T cell clone KT2. This chain links TRBV6-5 with TRBJ1-1; 9 bases map to TRBD1. The DNA for the CDR3 is TGTGCCAGCAGGGGGACAGGGTGGGAGACTGAAGCTTTCTTT. It yields the protein CASRGTGWETEAFF.